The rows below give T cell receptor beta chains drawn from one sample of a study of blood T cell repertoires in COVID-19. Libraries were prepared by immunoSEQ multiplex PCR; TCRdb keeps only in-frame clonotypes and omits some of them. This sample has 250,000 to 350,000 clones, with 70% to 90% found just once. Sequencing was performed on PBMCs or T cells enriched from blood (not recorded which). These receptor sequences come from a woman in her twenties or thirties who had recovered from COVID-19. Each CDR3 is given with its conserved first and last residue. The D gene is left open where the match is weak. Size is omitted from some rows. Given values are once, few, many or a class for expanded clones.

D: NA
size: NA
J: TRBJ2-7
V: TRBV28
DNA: TGTGCCAGCAGTTTCAGGGGATCTCCCTACGAGCAGTACTTC
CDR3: CASSFRGSPYEQYF

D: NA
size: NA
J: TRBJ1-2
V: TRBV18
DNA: TGTGCCAGCCGAAAGGGGGTCTATGGCTACACCTTC
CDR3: CASRKGVYGYTF

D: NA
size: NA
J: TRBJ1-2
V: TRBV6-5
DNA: TGTGCCAGCAGTTACGACCAGGGGCTCTATGGCTACACCTTC
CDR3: CASSYDQGLYGYTF

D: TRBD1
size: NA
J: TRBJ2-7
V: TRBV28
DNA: TGTGCCAGCAGCCCGACAGGGGCCTACGAGCAGTACTTC
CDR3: CASSPTGAYEQYF

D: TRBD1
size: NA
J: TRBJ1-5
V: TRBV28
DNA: TGTGCCAGCAGCCTAGGACAGGGACGAAATCAGCCCCAGCATTTT
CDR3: CASSLGQGRNQPQHF

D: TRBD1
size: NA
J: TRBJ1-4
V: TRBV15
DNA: TGTGCCACCAGCAGACAGGGGGCTGGTGAAAAACTGTTTTTT
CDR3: CATSRQGAGEKLFF

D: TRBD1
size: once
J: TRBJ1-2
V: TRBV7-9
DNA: TGTGCCAGCAGCCCAACTACCTGGACAGGAGGGGATGGCTACACCTTC
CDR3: CASSPTTWTGGDGYTF

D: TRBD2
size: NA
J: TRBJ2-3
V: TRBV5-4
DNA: TGTGCCAGCAGCTTAGCGGGGGCCTTCACAGATACGCAGTATTTT
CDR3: CASSLAGAFTDTQYF

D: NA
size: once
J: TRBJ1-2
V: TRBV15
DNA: TGTGCCACCAGCAGAGAAGACTCATTTCGAGGAGGCTACACCTTC
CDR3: CATSREDSFRGGYTF

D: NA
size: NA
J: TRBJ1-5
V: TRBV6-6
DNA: TGTGCCAGCAGTTACCTCGCCGCAACTTATCAGCCCCAGCATTTT
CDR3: CASSYLAATYQPQHF

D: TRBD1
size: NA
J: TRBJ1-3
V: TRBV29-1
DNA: TGCAGCGGACTGACAGGGGGCTCTGGAAACACCATATATTTT
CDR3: CSGLTGGSGNTIYF

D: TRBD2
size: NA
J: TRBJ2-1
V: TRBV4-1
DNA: TGCGCCAGCAGCCAAGGCACTAGCGGGAGGCATGAGCAGTTCTTC
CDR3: CASSQGTSGRHEQFF

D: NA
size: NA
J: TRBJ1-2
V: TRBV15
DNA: TGTGCCACCAGCCCGCATCCGAGGACATCGCGTAACTATGGCTACACCTTC
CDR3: CATSPHPRTSRNYGYTF

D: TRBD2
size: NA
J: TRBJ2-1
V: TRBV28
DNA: TGTGCCAGCAGCCGACTAGCGGGAGGGCCTAGGCCCTACAATGAGCAGTTCTTC
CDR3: CASSRLAGGPRPYNEQFF

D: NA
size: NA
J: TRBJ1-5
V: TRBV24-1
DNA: TGTGCCACCAGTGGGCGGCCAGGGGAACCGAATCAGCCCCAGCATTTT
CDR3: CATSGRPGEPNQPQHF